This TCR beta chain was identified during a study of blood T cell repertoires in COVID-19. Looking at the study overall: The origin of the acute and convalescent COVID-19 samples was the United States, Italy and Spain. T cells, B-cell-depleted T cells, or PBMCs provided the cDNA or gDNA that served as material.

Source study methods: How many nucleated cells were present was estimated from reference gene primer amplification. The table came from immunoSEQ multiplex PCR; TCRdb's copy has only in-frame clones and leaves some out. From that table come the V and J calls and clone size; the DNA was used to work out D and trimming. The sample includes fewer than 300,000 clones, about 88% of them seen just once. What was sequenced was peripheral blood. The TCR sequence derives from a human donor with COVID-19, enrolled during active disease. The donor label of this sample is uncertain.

The CDR3 loop reads CASSMGRSGRAVDEQFF. As DNA, the CDR3 is TGTGCCAGTAGTATGGGACGTAGCGGGAGGGCCGTGGATGAGCAGTTCTTC. The rearrangement links TRBV19 to TRBJ2-1; 11 bases fit TRBD2. This CDR3 region has 17 residues. V was pared by 3 bases and J by 8 bases, with 12 bases of the junction left unmatched. Per germline, CDR1 LNHDA and CDR2 SQIVND (reference sequence). Variable domain in full (rest from reference TRBV19 and TRBJ2-1): DGGITQSPKYLFRKEGQNVTLSCEQNLNHDAMYWYRQDPGQGLRLIYYSQIVNDFQKGDIAEGYSVSREKKESFPLTVTSAQKNPTAFYLCASSMGRSGRAVDEQFFGPGTRLTVL.